What follows is one T cell receptor beta chain and its context. Its antigen is not known. A clone one base away is much larger, so this may be a read error. The source of the sample is a study of breast tumors, draining lymph nodes, adjacent tissues. Points from the study as a whole: Tumor and nontumor repertoires were significantly more similar in luminal-like than in basal-like breast cancer. Tumors had less TCR diversity than lymph nodes, more than nontumor tissue.

TCRdb recomputed calls from the multiplex PCR reads with MiXCR, one row per CDR3 protein. The sample contains about 230,000 distinct CDR3 sequences, about 30% of which appear only once. The V gene end was trimmed by 3 bases and the J gene end by 3 bases; junction bases not matched to a gene: 10. Germline-derived CDR1 and CDR2 are SGHNT and YYREEE (reference sequence). The CDR3 is 16 residues long. Breast cancer patients provided tissue from their axillary draining lymph nodes. The sample taken for sequencing was axillary lymph node tissue. The sequence was obtained from a female donor with breast cancer. Some clones in this sample may be carry-over from other donors' samples. This chain links TRBV5-4 with TRBJ2-5; 8 nucleotides match TRBD1. CDR3 loop: CASSSMGPGQEETQYF. Written as DNA, the CDR3 is TGTGCCAGCAGCTCGATGGGCCCGGGACAGGAAGAGACCCAGTACTTC.